This T cell receptor beta chain appears in the sequencing data of a study of OX40 agonist ivuxolimab in advanced cancers. Overall study context: Across the patients, intravenous ivuxolimab was delivered every 2 weeks at 0.01 to 10 mg/kg. Antecedent anti-PD-1, anti-PD-L1 or anti-CTLA-4 therapy was permissible, with 30% to 50% having received some.

The CDR3 contains 15 residues. In germline, CDR1 is SGHDT, CDR2 YYEEEE. Trimming took off 4 bases at V and 5 bases at J, with 18 bases between the two ends. The data were produced by immunoSEQ multiplex PCR, yet TCRdb's version contains in-frame clones alone and is incomplete. The sample records roughly 93,000 clones, 92% being singletons. This TCR came from an adult with an advanced solid tumor such as melanoma, head and neck, liver or kidney cancer. The sample consisted of CD4+ or CD8+ T cells sorted from blood, taken in a trial of the OX40 agonist ivuxolimab. The rearrangement joins TRBV5-6 to TRBJ2-5, with D possibly TRBD2 on 6 matching bases. CDR3: CASSPRGSSVETQYF. CDR3 coding DNA: TGTGCCAGCAGCCCCCGGGGGAGTAGTGTGGAGACCCAGTACTTC.